The 22 T cell receptor beta chains below were found in one sample sequenced in a study of T cell repertoires in cytomegalovirus infection. TCRdb recomputed calls from the reads with MiXCR, one row per CDR3 protein. The data contain about 260,000 distinct CDR3 sequences, approximately 8.3% of them singletons. The sample consisted of PBMCs. The origin of the receptors is a human donor in good health (CMV status not recorded). Some clones in this sample may be carry-over from other donors' samples.

This clonotype came up a few times. V usage is TRBV7-2 and J usage is TRBJ2-7, with D perhaps TRBD2 (7 bases). V shed 5 bases and J shed 6 bases, with 23 bases lying between them. Germline V gene lookup returns CDR1 SGHTA and CDR2 FQGNSA. CDR3 size: 16 residues. CDR3 sequence reads: CASSTTSGGPGGEQYF. CDR3 bases: TGTGCCAGCAGCACCACGTCGGGGGGCCCCGGGGGCGAGCAGTACTTC.

This clonotype came up many times. The J gene is TRBJ1-1, the V gene TRBV12-3 or TRBV12-4; D is possibly TRBD1 (5 bases). The CDR3 length is 13 residues. Trimming removed 11 bases at V and 5 bases at J, with 18 bases between. This CDR3 reads CAAAVGGRTEAFF. DNA for the CDR3: TGTGCCGCCGCCGTCGGGGGGAGGACTGAAGCTTTCTTT.

The V gene is TRBV19, the J gene TRBJ1-2, with D perhaps matching TRBD1 (6 bases). V was shortened by 7 bases and J by 2 bases, with 14 bases between the two germline ends. The CDR3 loop spans 14 amino acids. The germline V gene encodes CDR1 LNHDA and CDR2 SQIVND (reference sequence). The CDR3 nucleotides are TGTGCCAGTACCGCCGGGACACTCAACTATGGCTACACCTTC. This sequence encodes CASTAGTLNYGYTF.

The DNA of the CDR3 is TGTGCCAGCAGCCCCCCGGGCGATAGCGGAGATACGCAGTATTTT. Its translation is CASSPPGDSGDTQYF. The chain has TRBV5-4 and TRBJ2-3; maybe TRBD2 (6 bases). CDR3 length equals 15 residues. Germline V lookup: CDR1 SGHNT, CDR2 YYREEE (reference sequence). Trimming stripped 4 bases from V and 5 bases from J, with 17 bases between. Using reference TRBV5-4 and TRBJ2-3 for the parts outside the CDR3, the full variable domain is ETGVTQSPTHLIKTRGQQVTLRCSSQSGHNTVSWYQQALGQGPQFIFQYYREEENGRGNFPPRFSGLQFPNYSSELNVNALELDDSALYLCASSPPGDSGDTQYFGPGTRLTVL.

This rearrangement joins TRBV20-1 to TRBJ2-3; 11 bases match TRBD2. Trimming cost V 6 bases and J 2 bases; bases outside gene matches: 7. CDR1 and CDR2 (germline): DFQATT, SNEGSKA (reference sequence). The CDR3 has 15 amino acids. In nucleotides, the CDR3 is TGCAGTGCCCTACTAGCGGGAGTCTCCACAGATACGCAGTATTTT. This sequence encodes CSALLAGVSTDTQYF.

This clonotype was counted many times. The gene calls are TRBV18 and TRBJ2-1; 9 bases align to TRBD2. CDR3 length: 18 residues. V gave up 0 bases and J gave up 5 bases; unmatched junction bases: 11. Germline assignment: CDR1 KGHSH and CDR2 LQKENI. CDR3 protein: CASSPPNGGRAGDNEQFF. The CDR3 DNA reads as TGTGCCAGCTCACCACCGAATGGCGGGAGGGCCGGGGACAATGAGCAGTTCTTC.

The table lists this clonotype with many counts. V is TRBV7-2 and J is TRBJ1-1; D perhaps matches TRBD1 (5 bases). V was shortened by 1 base and J by 5 bases, with 14 bases between the two germline ends. Germline V gives CDR1 SGHTA, CDR2 FQGNSA. CDR3 length: 15 residues. CDR3 loop: CASSLGVGEGTEAFF. For the CDR3, the DNA is TGTGCCAGCAGCTTAGGGGTCGGTGAGGGGACTGAAGCTTTCTTT.

In its sample, this clonotype was seen many times. The V and J genes are TRBV11-2 and TRBJ1-1; weak D call: TRBD1 (5 bases). The germline gives CDR1 SGHAT, CDR2 FQNNGV. CDR3 length equals 14 residues. V was clipped by 4 bases and J by 1 base, with 10 bases between them. The chain's CDR3 is CASSSYRTNTEAFF. CDR3 coding DNA: TGTGCCAGCAGCTCTTACAGGACGAACACTGAAGCTTTCTTT.

The chain has TRBV29-1 and TRBJ1-1; D unresolved. CDR1 SQVTM and CDR2 ANQGSEA come from the germline V gene. The CDR3 has 13 amino acids. V was trimmed by 4 bases and J by 4 bases, leaving 13 bases between them. The CDR3 region has the DNA TGCAGCGTTGGCTATTGGGTTGGCACTGAAGCTTTCTTT. This encodes CSVGYWVGTEAFF.

This clonotype has a handful of counts. This rearrangement joins TRBV6-1 to TRBJ1-5, with 7 bases matching TRBD1. The CDR3 length is 14 residues. Unmatched junction bases numbered 10, after V lost 7 bases and J lost 7 bases. CDR1 and CDR2 (germline): MNHNS, SASEGT. This chain's CDR3 is CASTIDRAEQPQHF. CDR3 bases: TGTGCCAGCACCATTGACAGGGCGGAACAGCCCCAGCATTTT.

V gene TRBV6-2 or TRBV6-3 combines with J gene TRBJ2-5; 9 positions match TRBD1. CDR1 is MNHEY, CDR2 SVGEGT, per germline. The CDR3 length is 15 residues. Losses at the gene ends were 2 bases for V and 5 bases for J; bases not matched to a gene: 6. CDR3 amino acids: CASSYGTGITETQYF. DNA of the CDR3: TGTGCCAGCAGTTACGGGACAGGGATTACCGAGACCCAGTACTTC.

The rearrangement joins TRBV5-5 to TRBJ2-1; D is unresolved. Germline lookup yields CDR1 SGHKS and CDR2 YYEKEE (reference sequence). Trimming pared 1 base from V and 5 bases from J, leaving 13 bases between. The CDR3 contains 15 residues. DNA for the CDR3: TGTGCCAGCAGCTTGAACGGAGATTCGAACAATGAGCAGTTCTTC. It codes for CASSLNGDSNNEQFF.

The table lists this clonotype with many counts. CDR3 nucleotides: TGTGCCAGCAGCCAAATACAGGGGGGCACTGAAGCTTTCTTT. Amino acids: CASSQIQGGTEAFF. The gene calls are TRBV14 and TRBJ1-1, with 8 bases aligning to TRBD1. The V and J ends lost 2 bases and 4 bases, in that order; junction bases with no gene match: 3. This CDR3 region has 14 residues. Per germline, CDR1 SGHDN and CDR2 FVKESK.

This clonotype was observed at least ten times. The chain joins TRBV19 to TRBJ1-2; 10 nucleotides line up with TRBD1. There are 15 residues in the CDR3. The germline CDR1 and CDR2 sequences are LNHDA and SQIVND (reference sequence). The J segment lost 5 bases and the V segment lost 7 bases, leaving 10 bases of the junction unmatched. The CDR3 bases are TGTGCCAGTATGGGACAGGGGACTCCTTCGTATGGCTACACCTTC. This gives the protein CASMGQGTPSYGYTF.

The chain is built from TRBV19 and TRBJ2-1; 13 bases are a match to TRBD2. This CDR3 spans 16 amino acids. The junction had 11 bases not matched to a gene; V was cut back by 5 bases and J by 10 bases. Germline V lookup: CDR1 LNHDA, CDR2 SQIVND (reference sequence). The CDR3 sequence is CASSSGLAGIVGEQFF. CDR3 nucleotides: TGTGCCAGTAGTTCGGGACTAGCGGGAATAGTAGGCGAGCAGTTCTTC. The full variable domain, with the rest looked up from reference TRBV19 and TRBJ2-1, is DGGITQSPKYLFRKEGQNVTLSCEQNLNHDAMYWYRQDPGQGLRLIYYSQIVNDFQKGDIAEGYSVSREKKESFPLTVTSAQKNPTAFYLCASSSGLAGIVGEQFFGPGTRLTVL.

This clonotype was counted at least ten times. V and J are TRBV7-2 and TRBJ1-3; a weak D match, TRBD1 (6 bases). CDR1 and CDR2 (germline): SGHTA, FQGNSA. Trimming removed 5 bases from V and 6 bases from J, with 11 bases in between. The CDR3 is 13 residues long. DNA of the CDR3: TGTGCCAGCAGCCCTCAGGGGAAAAACACCATATATTTT. This translates into CASSPQGKNTIYF.

As regards this clonotype: A much more abundant neighbour one base away suggests this may be a read error. The chain is built from TRBV2 and TRBJ1-1; D gene ambiguous. CDR3 size: 14 residues. Germline assignment: CDR1 SNHLY and CDR2 FYNNEI. The CDR3 here is CASGEGRARAEAFF. In DNA, the CDR3 is TGTGCCAGCGGTGAAGGGCGGGCCCGGGCTGAAGCTTTCTTT.

This clonotype was counted many times. The chain joins TRBV20-1 to TRBJ2-7, with TRBD2 matching over 9 bases. The V gene end was trimmed by 4 bases and the J gene end by 6 bases; junction bases not matched to a gene: 13. The CDR3 covers 15 residues. Looked up from germline, CDR1 is DFQATT and CDR2 is SNEGSKA (reference sequence). Here the CDR3 reads CSATPGLASLREQYF. CDR3 bases: TGCAGTGCTACACCGGGACTAGCTTCCCTTCGCGAGCAGTACTTC.

This clonotype was counted between two and nine times. The V gene is TRBV6-1, the J gene TRBJ2-4, with 7 bases matching TRBD2. The CDR3 consists of 15 residues. From germline, CDR1 is MNHNS and CDR2 SASEGT. J was trimmed by 3 bases and V by 6 bases; bases with no gene match: 8. For the CDR3, the DNA is TGTGCCAGCAGCTACCTGGGGGGGAACAAAAACATTCAGTACTTC. Its translation is CASSYLGGNKNIQYF.

This clonotype was counted only a few times. This chain links TRBV2 with TRBJ1-2; tentatively, D is TRBD1 (5 bases). Germline CDR1 reads SNHLY; CDR2 reads FYNNEI. V was clipped by 6 bases and J by 0 bases, with 8 bases between them. This CDR3 is built from 13 residues. The CDR3 nucleotides are TGTGCCAGCAGGGGGCAGACTAACTATGGCTACACCTTC. It codes for CASRGQTNYGYTF.

This sequence joins TRBV29-1 and TRBJ1-1; D gene ambiguous. The V end was cut by 4 bases, the J end by 1 base, with 10 bases between. The V gene's germline CDR1 is SQVTM and CDR2 ANQGSEA. This CDR3 has 13 residues. The CDR3 loop is CSVVSAQNTEAFF. The DNA for the CDR3 is TGCAGCGTTGTGTCGGCCCAGAACACTGAAGCTTTCTTT.

J is TRBJ1-1 and V is TRBV4-3; perhaps TRBD1 as D (5 bases). Trimming took off 3 bases at V and 3 bases at J, with 8 bases between the two ends. Germline-derived CDR1 and CDR2 are LGHNA and YSLEER. The CDR3 loop spans 13 amino acids. In nucleotides, the CDR3 is TGCGCCAGCAGCCAGCCAGGGTACACTGAAGCTTTCTTT. Its protein product is CASSQPGYTEAFF.